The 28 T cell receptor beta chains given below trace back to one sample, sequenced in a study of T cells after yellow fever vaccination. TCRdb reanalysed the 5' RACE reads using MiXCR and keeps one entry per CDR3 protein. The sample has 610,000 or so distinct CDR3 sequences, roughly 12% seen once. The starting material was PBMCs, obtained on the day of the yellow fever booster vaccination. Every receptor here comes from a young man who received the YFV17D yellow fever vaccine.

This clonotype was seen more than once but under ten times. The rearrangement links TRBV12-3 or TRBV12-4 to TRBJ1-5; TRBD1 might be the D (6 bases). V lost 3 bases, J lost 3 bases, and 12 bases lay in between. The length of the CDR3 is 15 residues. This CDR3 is CASSFGRGTNQPQHF. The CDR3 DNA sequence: TGTGCCAGCAGTTTTGGCAGGGGAACCAATCAGCCCCAGCATTTT.

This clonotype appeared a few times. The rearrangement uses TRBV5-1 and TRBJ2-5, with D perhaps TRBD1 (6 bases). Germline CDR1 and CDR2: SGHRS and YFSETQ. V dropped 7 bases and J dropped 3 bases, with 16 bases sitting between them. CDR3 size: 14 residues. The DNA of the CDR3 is TGCGCCAGCGGGTCAGGGGCTTTGGAAGAGACCCAGTACTTC. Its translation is CASGSGALEETQYF.

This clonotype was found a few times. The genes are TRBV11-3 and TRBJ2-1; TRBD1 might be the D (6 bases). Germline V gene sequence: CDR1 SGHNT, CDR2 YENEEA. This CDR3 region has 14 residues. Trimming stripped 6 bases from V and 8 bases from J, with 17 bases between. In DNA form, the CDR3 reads TGTGCCAGCAGGGGGCAGCGTGGGGGCGATGAGCAGTTCTTC. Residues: CASRGQRGGDEQFF.

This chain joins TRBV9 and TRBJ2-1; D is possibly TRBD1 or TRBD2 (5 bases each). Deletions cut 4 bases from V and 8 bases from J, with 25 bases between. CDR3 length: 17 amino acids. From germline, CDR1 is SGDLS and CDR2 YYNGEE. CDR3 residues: CASSKGPVGARADEQFF. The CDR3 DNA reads TGTGCCAGCAGCAAAGGGCCGGTTGGGGCTCGAGCGGATGAGCAGTTCTTC.

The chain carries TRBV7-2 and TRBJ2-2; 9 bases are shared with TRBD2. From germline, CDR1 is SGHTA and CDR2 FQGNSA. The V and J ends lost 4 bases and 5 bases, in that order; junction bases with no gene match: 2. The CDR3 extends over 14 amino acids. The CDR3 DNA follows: TGTGCCAGCAGCTGGGGACTAGCAACCGGGGAGCTGTTTTTT. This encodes CASSWGLATGELFF.

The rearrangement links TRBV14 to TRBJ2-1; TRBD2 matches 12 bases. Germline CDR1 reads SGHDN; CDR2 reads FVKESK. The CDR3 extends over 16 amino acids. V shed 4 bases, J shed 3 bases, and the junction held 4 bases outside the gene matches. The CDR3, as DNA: TGTGCCAGCAGCCCTAGCGGGAGGGCTGTCTACAATGAGCAGTTCTTC. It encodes CASSPSGRAVYNEQFF.

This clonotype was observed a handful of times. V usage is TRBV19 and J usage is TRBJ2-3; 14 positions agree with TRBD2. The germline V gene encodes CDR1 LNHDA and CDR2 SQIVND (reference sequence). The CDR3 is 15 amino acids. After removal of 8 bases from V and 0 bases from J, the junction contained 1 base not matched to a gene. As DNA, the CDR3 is TGTGCCAGTGGGACTAGCGGGAGTAGCACAGATACGCAGTATTTT. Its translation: CASGTSGSSTDTQYF.

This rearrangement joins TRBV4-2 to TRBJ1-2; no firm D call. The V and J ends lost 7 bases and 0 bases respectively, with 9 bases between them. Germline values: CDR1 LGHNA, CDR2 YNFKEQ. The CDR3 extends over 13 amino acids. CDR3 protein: CASNPGANYGYTF. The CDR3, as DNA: TGTGCCAGCAACCCCGGGGCTAACTATGGCTACACCTTC.

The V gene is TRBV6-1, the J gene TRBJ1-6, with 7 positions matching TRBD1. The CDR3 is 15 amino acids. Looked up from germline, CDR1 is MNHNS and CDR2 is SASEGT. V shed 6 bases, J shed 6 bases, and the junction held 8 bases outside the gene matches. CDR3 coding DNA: TGTGCCAGCAGCAAAGAGACAGGGATTAATTCACCCCTCCACTTT. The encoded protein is CASSKETGINSPLHF.

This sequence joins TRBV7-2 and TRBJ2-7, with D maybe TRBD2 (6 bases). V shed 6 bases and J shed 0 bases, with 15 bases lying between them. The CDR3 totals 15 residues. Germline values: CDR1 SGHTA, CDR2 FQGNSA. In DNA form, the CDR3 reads TGTGCCAGCAGTAAAGCGGGTCCCAGCTCCTACGAGCAGTACTTC. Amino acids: CASSKAGPSSYEQYF.

The CDR3 spells CASSPSSYAYNEQFF. DNA for the CDR3: TGTGCCAGCTCACCCTCCTCTTACGCTTACAATGAGCAGTTCTTC. The chain employs TRBV18 and TRBJ2-1; D remains unclear. CDR3 length: 15 amino acids. V dropped 3 bases and J dropped 4 bases, with 13 bases sitting between them. The germline CDR1 and CDR2 sequences are KGHSH and LQKENI.

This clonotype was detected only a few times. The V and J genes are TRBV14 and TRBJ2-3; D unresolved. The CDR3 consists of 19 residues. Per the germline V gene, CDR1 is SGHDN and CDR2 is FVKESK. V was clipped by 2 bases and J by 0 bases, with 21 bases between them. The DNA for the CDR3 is TGTGCCAGCAGCCAACTTAAGGGAAAGCGAACTGATAGCACAGATACGCAGTATTTT. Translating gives CASSQLKGKRTDSTDTQYF.

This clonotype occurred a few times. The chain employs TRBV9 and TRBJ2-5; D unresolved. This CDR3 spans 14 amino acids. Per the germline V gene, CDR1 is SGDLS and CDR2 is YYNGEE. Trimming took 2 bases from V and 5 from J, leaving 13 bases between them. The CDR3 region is CASSVEGIDETQYF. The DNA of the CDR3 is TGTGCCAGCAGCGTTGAAGGGATTGACGAGACCCAGTACTTC.

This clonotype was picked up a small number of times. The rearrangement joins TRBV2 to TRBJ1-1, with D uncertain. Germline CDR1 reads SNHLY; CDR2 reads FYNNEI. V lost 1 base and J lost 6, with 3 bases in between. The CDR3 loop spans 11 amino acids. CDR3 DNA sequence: TGTGCCAGCAGTGAAGTGGCTGAAGCTTTCTTT. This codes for CASSEVAEAFF.

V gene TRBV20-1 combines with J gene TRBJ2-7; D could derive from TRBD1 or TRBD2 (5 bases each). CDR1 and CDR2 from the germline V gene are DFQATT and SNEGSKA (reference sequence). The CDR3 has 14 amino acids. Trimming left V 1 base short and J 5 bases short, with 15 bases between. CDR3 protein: CSARVSGTGHEQYF. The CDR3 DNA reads TGCAGTGCTAGAGTAAGCGGTACGGGGCACGAGCAGTACTTC.

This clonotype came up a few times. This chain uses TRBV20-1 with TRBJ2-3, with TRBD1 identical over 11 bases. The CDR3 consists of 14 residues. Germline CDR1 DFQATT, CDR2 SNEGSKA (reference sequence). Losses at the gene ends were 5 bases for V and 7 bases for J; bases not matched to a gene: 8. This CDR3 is CSAPPGQGVYTQYF. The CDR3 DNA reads TGCAGTGCTCCTCCGGGACAGGGGGTATATACGCAGTATTTT.

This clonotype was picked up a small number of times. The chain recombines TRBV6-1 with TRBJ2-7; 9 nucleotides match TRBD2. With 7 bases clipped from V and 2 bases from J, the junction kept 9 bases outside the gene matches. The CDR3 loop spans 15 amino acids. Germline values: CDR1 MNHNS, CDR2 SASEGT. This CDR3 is CASKAAGTSTYEQYF. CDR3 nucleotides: TGTGCCAGCAAGGCCGCCGGGACTAGCACCTACGAGCAGTACTTC.

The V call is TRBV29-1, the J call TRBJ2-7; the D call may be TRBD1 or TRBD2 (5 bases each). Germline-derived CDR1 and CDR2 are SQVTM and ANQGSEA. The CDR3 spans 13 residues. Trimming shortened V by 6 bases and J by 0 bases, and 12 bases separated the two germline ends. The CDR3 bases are TGCAGCGTCTACGGGACGGGCTCCTACGAGCAGTACTTC. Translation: CSVYGTGSYEQYF.

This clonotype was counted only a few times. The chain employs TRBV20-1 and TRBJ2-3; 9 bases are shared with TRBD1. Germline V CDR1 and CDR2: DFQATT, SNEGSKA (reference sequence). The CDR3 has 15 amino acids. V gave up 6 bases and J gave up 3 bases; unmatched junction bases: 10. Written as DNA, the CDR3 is TGCAGTGCAACCAACCCGGGACAGGGTACAGATACGCAGTATTTT. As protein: CSATNPGQGTDTQYF.

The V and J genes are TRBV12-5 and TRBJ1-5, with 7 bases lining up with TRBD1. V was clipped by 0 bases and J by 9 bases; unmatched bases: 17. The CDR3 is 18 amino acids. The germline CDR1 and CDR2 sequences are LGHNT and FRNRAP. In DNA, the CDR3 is TGTGCTAGTGGTTTGGTACAGGGGAGTGTTGCGAGAGTAGTGCCCCAGCATTTT. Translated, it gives CASGLVQGSVARVVPQHF.

The CDR3 loop is CASSLTRLTTDTQYF. The DNA for the CDR3 is TGTGCCAGCAGTTTAACTCGGTTGACCACAGATACGCAGTATTTT. The gene calls are TRBV6-2 or TRBV6-3 and TRBJ2-3; D is unresolved. Germline lookup yields CDR1 MNHEY and CDR2 SVGEGT. The V end was cut by 4 bases, the J end by 2 bases, with 13 bases between. CDR3 length equals 15 residues.

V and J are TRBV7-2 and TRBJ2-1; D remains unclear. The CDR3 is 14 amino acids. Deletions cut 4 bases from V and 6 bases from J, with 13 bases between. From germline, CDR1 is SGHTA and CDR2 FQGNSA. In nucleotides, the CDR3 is TGTGCCAGCAGCTATCAAATGGTGTCCAATGAGCAGTTCTTC. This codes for CASSYQMVSNEQFF.

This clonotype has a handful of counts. CDR3 residues: CASRPLLVSNEQFF. The CDR3 DNA follows: TGTGCCAGCAGACCCCTGTTAGTTTCTAATGAGCAGTTCTTC. This sequence joins TRBV27 and TRBJ2-1; D gene ambiguous. V was cut by 6 bases and J by 7 bases, with 16 bases left in between. The CDR3 sequence is 14 residues long. Germline V gene sequence: CDR1 MNHEY, CDR2 SMNVEV (reference sequence).

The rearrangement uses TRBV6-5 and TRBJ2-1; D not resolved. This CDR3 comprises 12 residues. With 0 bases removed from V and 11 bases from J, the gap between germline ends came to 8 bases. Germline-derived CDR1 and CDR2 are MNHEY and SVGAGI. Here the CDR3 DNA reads TGTGCCAGCAGTTACTCGGGGTTACAGCAGTTCTTC. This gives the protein CASSYSGLQQFF.

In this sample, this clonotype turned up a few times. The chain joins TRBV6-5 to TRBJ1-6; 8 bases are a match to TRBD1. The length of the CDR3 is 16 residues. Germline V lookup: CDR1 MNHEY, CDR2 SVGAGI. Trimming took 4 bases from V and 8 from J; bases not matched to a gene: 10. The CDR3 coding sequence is TGTGCCAGCAGTTTCACAGGGGGGCCCTCTGATTCACCCCTCCACTTT. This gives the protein CASSFTGGPSDSPLHF.

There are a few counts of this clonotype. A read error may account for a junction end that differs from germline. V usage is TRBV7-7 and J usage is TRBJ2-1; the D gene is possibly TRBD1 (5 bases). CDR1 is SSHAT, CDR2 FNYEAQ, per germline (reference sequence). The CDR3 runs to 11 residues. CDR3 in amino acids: CASSHRTKQFF. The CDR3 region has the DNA TGTGCTAGCAGCCATAGGACAAAGCAGTTCTTC. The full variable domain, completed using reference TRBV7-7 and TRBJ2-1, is GAGVSQSPRYKVTKRGQDVTLRCDPISSHATLYWYQQALGQGPEFLTYFNYEAQPDKSGLPSDRFSAERPEGSISTLTIQRTEQRDSAMYRCASSHRTKQFFGPGTRLTVL.

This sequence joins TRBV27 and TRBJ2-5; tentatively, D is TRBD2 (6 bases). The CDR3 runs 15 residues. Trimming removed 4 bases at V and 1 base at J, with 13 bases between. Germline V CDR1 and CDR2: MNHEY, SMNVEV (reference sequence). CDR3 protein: CASSSAGSVQETQYF. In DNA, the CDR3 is TGTGCCAGCAGTTCGGCCGGGAGTGTCCAAGAGACCCAGTACTTC.

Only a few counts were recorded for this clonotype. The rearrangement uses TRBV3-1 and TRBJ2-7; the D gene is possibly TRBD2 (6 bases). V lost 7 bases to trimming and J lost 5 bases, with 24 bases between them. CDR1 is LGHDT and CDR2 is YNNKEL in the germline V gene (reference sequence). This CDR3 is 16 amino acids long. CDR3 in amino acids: CASNQRDSGSRHEQYF. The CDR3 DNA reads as TGTGCCAGCAACCAGAGGGACTCGGGGTCACGTCACGAGCAGTACTTC.